Listed here are 4 T cell receptor beta chains from one sample, sequenced in a study of blood T cell repertoires in COVID-19 (dated by TCRdb to the early 2020s). The library was produced with the immunoSEQ multiplex PCR assay. TCRdb's version of the immuneACCESS table is confined to in-frame rearrangements and falls short of the full clone set. An unresolved V gene accounts for under half of the shortfall where checked; the remainder is of unknown origin. The sample includes over 130,000 clones, with 84% observed a single time. 7.5% to 8.5% of the sample is held by the ten biggest clonotypes. The sample comprised peripheral blood. These receptors came from a human donor in a cohort sampled during active COVID-19.

The V and J genes are TRBV7-3 and TRBJ2-3, with TRBD2 matching over 7 bases. The trim removed 1 base at V and 2 bases at J, leaving 3 bases unmatched. The CDR3 covers 15 residues. Germline lookup yields CDR1 SGHTA and CDR2 FQGTGA. CDR3 sequence reads: CASSLISGLTDTQYF. Here the CDR3 DNA reads TGTGCCAGCAGCTTAATTAGCGGGCTCACAGATACGCAGTATTTT.

The chain recombines TRBV11-3 with TRBJ2-7; weak D call: TRBD2 (6 bases). This CDR3 region has 13 residues. The V gene lost 1 base and the J gene lost 9 bases, with 13 bases spanning the gap. Germline values: CDR1 SGHNT, CDR2 YENEEA. The CDR3 is CASSLGRTTAQYF. The CDR3 nucleotides are TGTGCCAGCAGCTTAGGGCGGACTACGGCGCAGTACTTC.

The rearrangement joins TRBV2 to TRBJ1-5; 10 bases line up with TRBD1. Germline V gene sequence: CDR1 SNHLY, CDR2 FYNNEI. This CDR3 is 16 amino acids long. V shed 2 bases and J 7 bases; nucleotides not matched to a gene: 8. CDR3 protein: CASSEIRTGGQQPQHF. CDR3 DNA: TGTGCCAGCAGTGAAATCAGGACAGGGGGTCAACAGCCCCAGCATTTT.

A remark on this clone: The identical CDR3 is also encoded by other nucleotide sequences in the sample. CDR3 DNA: TGCGCCAGCAGCTTGGACAGTCCTAGCAATCAGCCCCAGCATTTT. Protein product: CASSLDSPSNQPQHF. This chain joins TRBV5-1 and TRBJ1-5; D uncertain. Germline values: CDR1 SGHRS, CDR2 YFSETQ. The CDR3 is 15 residues long. V was shortened by 0 bases and J by 0 bases, with 7 bases between the two germline ends.